A single T cell receptor beta chain is shown here with its context. In the original workflow: Reference gene primer amplification in the assay estimated nucleated cell counts. Some clones are missing from TCRdb's copy, which holds only in-frame ones; the method was immunoSEQ multiplex PCR. Clone size and the V and J calls come from that table; the DNA yielded D and trimming. The table shows approximately 200,000 clones, with about 90% occurring only once. The V gene's germline CDR1 is SGHDN and CDR2 FVKESK. V dropped 4 bases and J dropped 1 base, with 13 bases sitting between them. The CDR3 is 15 amino acids. The data were taken from a study of blood T cell repertoires in COVID-19. Overall study context: Acute-phase and convalescent COVID-19 samples originated in the United States, Italy and Spain.

Participants' reported clinical history set cohort assignment. Two negative PCRs, clearance, or symptom resolution characterized the recovered Cohort 3 donors. The J gene is TRBJ2-5, the V gene TRBV14, with D unresolved. Sequencing was done on a sample of PBMCs or T cells enriched from blood (not recorded which). The sequence was obtained from a woman aged 25 to 39 who had recovered from COVID-19. Here the CDR3 reads CASSRRVGGQETQYF. CDR3 in DNA: TGTGCCAGCAGCCGGCGTGTAGGCGGCCAAGAGACCCAGTACTTC.